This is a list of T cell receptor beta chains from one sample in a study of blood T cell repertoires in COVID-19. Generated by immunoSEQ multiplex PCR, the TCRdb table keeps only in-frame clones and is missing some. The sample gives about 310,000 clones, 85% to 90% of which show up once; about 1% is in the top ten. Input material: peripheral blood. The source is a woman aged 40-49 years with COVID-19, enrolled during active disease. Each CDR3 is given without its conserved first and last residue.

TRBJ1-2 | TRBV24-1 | ATSKTGNRGYT
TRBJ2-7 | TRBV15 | ATSRDLTYEGEQY
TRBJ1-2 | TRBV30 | AWSALGGVAYGYT
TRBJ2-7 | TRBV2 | ASSRGLAGNLSLWSHEQY
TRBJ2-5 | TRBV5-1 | ASSLPGAETQY
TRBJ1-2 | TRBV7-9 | ASNTRTAGYGYT
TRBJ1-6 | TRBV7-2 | ASSPEGGLGSPLH
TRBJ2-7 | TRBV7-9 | ASSLPWTGGLYEQY
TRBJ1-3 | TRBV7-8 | ASSLGQVKSTAGNTIY
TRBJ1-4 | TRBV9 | ASSEAPGTGDEKLF
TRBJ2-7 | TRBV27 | ASSLLGATYEQY
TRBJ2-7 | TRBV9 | ASSVEGTGRYEQY
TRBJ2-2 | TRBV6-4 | ASSDASGVGTGELF
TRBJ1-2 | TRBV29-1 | SVEMTGGQDYGYT
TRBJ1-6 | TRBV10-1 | ASIQWMSGQSVGSPLH
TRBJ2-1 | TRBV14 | ASSQENSGWYNEQF
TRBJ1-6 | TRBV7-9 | ASSAGQGGNSPLH
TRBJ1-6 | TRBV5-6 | ASRMRGGQSAH
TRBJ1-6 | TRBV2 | ASSEAYGGAYNSPLH
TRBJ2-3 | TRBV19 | ASSIGGFDTDTQY
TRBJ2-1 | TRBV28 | ARSTGGAGGRNEQF
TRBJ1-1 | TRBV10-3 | AISEKGQDTEAF
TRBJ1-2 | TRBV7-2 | ASSPTTGDYGYT
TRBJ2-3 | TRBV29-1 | SGGLAGTDTQY
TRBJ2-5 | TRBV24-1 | ATSDRTGETQY
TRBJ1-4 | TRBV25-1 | ASSTTRGLREKLF
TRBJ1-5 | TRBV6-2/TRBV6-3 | ASSHGYRNQPQH
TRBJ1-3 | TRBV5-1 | ASSFDSGQSSGNTIY
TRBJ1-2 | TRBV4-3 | ASSQEPSGGGYT
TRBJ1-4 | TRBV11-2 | ASSLGVRGDEKLF
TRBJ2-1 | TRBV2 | ASSGGTGMNEQF
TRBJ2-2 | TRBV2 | ASNRGRHTGELF
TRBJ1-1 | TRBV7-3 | ASSLSPGSTEAF
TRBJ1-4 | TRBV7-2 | ASSGQPNEKLF
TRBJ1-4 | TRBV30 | AWSHRGGEKLF
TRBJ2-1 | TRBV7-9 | ASSGQGLGYNEQF
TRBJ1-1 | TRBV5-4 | ASSLAGRGDAEAF
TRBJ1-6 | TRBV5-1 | ASSLSGPRDSPLH
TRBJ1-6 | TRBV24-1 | ATSDLPSFPPYNSPLH
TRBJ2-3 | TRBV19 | ASSIVAGGPPDTQY
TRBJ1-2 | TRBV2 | ASSVHRGEVYGYT
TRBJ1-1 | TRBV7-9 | ASTFSGDMNTEAF
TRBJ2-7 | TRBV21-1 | ASSTLRDRGPYYEQY
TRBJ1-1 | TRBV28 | ASSLTLRNTEAF
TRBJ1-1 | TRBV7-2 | ASSSLAGGLPGTDTEAF
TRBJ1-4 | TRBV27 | ASSWFRGVGEKLF
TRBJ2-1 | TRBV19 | ASSPRGGENNEQF
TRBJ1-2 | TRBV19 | ASSPPGQGEGYT
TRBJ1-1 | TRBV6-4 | ASTTPGPRVCSLNTEAF
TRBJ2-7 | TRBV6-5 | ASRIQVSYEQY
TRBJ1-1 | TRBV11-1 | ASSSTGVMNTEAF
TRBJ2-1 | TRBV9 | ASSVDRYNEQF
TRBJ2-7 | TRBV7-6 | ASSLAVSYEQY
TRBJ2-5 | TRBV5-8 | ASSGGLVQETQY
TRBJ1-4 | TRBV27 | ASRARQGSREKLF
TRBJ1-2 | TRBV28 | ASSLNPRVGYT
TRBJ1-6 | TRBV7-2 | ASSLLGAYNSPLH